Listed below are T cell receptor beta chains from one sample, sequenced in a study of shared clonotypes between healthy human individuals. Some clones are missing from TCRdb's copy, which holds only in-frame ones; the method was immunoSEQ multiplex PCR. Altogether roughly 810,000 clones are present, roughly 96% being singletons, with the ten largest covering around 0.21%. Sequenced input: naive CD8+ T cells sorted from blood. The receptors originated from a man in his thirties or forties in good health. Each CDR3 is given with its conserved first and last residue. D genes are given only for firm matches. Expanded clones are given a class, and other clones once, few, many or no size at all.

>TRBV6-4|-|TRBJ2-2|-
CASSEGFTGELFF
TGTGCCAGCAGTGAGGGCTTCACCGGGGAGCTGTTTTTT
>TRBV5-6|-|TRBJ2-5|-
CASSLAAAVVGWETQYF
TGTGCCAGCAGCTTGGCCGCGGCAGTTGTGGGGTGGGAGACCCAGTACTTC
>TRBV5-1|-|TRBJ2-3|-
CASSLASSTDTQYF
TGCGCCAGCAGCTTGGCCTCTAGCACAGATACGCAGTATTTT
>TRBV18|-|TRBJ2-7|TRBD2
CASSPTSGYSYEQYF
TGTGCCAGCTCACCAACTAGCGGATACTCCTACGAGCAGTACTTC
>TRBV25-1|-|TRBJ2-2|TRBD2
CASSADSGLVRTGELFF
TGTGCCAGCAGTGCCGATTCGGGACTAGTTAGGACCGGGGAGCTGTTTTTT
>TRBV6-1|-|TRBJ2-5|TRBD2
CASSELGLAGGQETQYF
TGTGCCAGCAGTGAATTGGGACTAGCGGGGGGCCAAGAGACCCAGTACTTC
>TRBV30|-|TRBJ1-2|-
CAWSDTSRHIANYGYTF
TGTGCCTGGAGTGATACGTCCCGGCACATCGCTAACTATGGCTACACCTTC
>TRBV6-1|-|TRBJ2-7|-
CASSEEGDTLSSYEQYF
TGTGCCAGCAGTGAAGAAGGGGACACTCTAAGCTCCTACGAGCAGTACTTC
>TRBV19|-|TRBJ2-2|-
CASSIVVGELFF
TGTGCCAGTAGTATAGTGGTCGGGGAGCTGTTTTTT
>TRBV28|-|TRBJ2-1|TRBD2
CASGYVSGKSYNEQFF
TGTGCCAGCGGCTATGTTAGCGGGAAGTCCTACAATGAGCAGTTCTTC
>TRBV27|once|TRBJ2-7|-
CASSLLGGSYEQYF
TGTGCCAGCAGTTTATTAGGGGGTTCGTACGAGCAGTACTTC
>TRBV14|-|TRBJ2-1|TRBD2
CASSRTRGKEFF
TGTGCCAGCAGCCGGACTAGAGGGAAGGAGTTCTTC
>TRBV29-1|-|TRBJ2-7|-
CSVEGRTAARDEQYF
TGCAGCGTTGAAGGCAGGACCGCGGCGAGGGACGAGCAGTACTTC
>TRBV7-9|-|TRBJ2-7|-
CASSLEGQSYEQYF
TGTGCCAGCAGCTTAGAGGGCCAATCCTACGAGCAGTACTTC
>TRBV7-6|-|TRBJ2-7|TRBD2
CASSFTAGGLYEQYF
TGTGCCAGCAGCTTCACGGCGGGAGGTCTATACGAGCAGTACTTC
>TRBV4-3|-|TRBJ2-1|TRBD2
CASSQGLAENEQFF
TGCGCCAGCAGCCAGGGACTAGCGGAAAATGAGCAGTTCTTC
>TRBV5-1|few|TRBJ2-2|-
CASSLEGGTGELFF
TGCGCCAGCAGCTTGGAAGGGGGGACGGGGGAGCTGTTTTTT
>TRBV7-6|-|TRBJ2-2|-
CASSLGVGSNTGELFF
TGTGCCAGCAGCTTAGGGGTGGGTTCGAACACCGGGGAGCTGTTTTTT
>TRBV7-2|-|TRBJ2-1|-
CASSLAPGNEQFF
TGTGCCAGCAGCTTAGCTCCAGGCAATGAGCAGTTCTTC
>TRBV13|-|TRBJ2-7|-
CASSSGTLYEQYF
TGTGCCAGCAGCTCCGGGACGCTCTACGAGCAGTACTTC
>TRBV13|-|TRBJ2-1|-
CASSFRQISYNEQFF
TGTGCCAGCAGCTTTAGACAGATTTCCTACAATGAGCAGTTCTTC
>TRBV11-2|-|TRBJ2-7|-
CASSSISYEQYF
TGTGCCAGCAGCTCGATCTCCTACGAGCAGTACTTC
>TRBV4-1|-|TRBJ2-2|-
CASSQGEIGELFF
TGCGCCAGCAGCCAAGGGGAAATCGGGGAGCTGTTTTTT
>TRBV7-9|-|TRBJ2-7|-
CASSLVANYEQYF
TGTGCCAGCAGCTTAGTGGCTAACTACGAGCAGTACTTC
>TRBV4-3|-|TRBJ1-1|TRBD1
CASSGDRVNTEAFF
TGCGCCAGCAGCGGGGACAGGGTGAACACTGAAGCTTTCTTT
>TRBV28|-|TRBJ1-1|-
CASNTPVGDTEAFF
TGTGCCAGCAATACCCCAGTGGGGGACACTGAAGCTTTCTTT
>TRBV7-9|-|TRBJ2-7|-
CASSFTGRSYEQYF
TGTGCCAGCAGCTTTACAGGCCGATCCTACGAGCAGTACTTC
>TRBV28|-|TRBJ2-1|TRBD2
CASSPAGINEQFF
TGTGCCAGCAGCCCAGCGGGGATTAATGAGCAGTTCTTC
>TRBV4-1|once|TRBJ1-4|TRBD1
CASSQEQGGKLFF
TGCGCCAGCAGCCAAGAGCAGGGGGGAAAACTGTTTTTT
>TRBV19|-|TRBJ2-3|-
CASRGQGTDTQYF
TGTGCCAGTAGGGGTCAGGGTACAGATACGCAGTATTTT
>TRBV28|-|TRBJ2-1|TRBD1
CASSPSTGVYNEQFF
TGTGCCAGCAGTCCCTCGACAGGGGTTTACAATGAGCAGTTCTTC
>TRBV10-2|-|TRBJ2-1|TRBD2
CASKGTSSYNEQFF
TGCGCCAGCAAGGGGACTAGCTCCTACAATGAGCAGTTCTTC
>TRBV9|-|TRBJ2-7|-
CASSVGGAGHEQYF
TGTGCCAGCAGCGTAGGAGGAGCCGGGCACGAGCAGTACTTC
>TRBV18|-|TRBJ1-4|TRBD1
CASSPSGQGFANEKLFF
TGTGCCAGCTCACCATCGGGACAGGGATTCGCTAATGAAAAACTGTTTTTT
>TRBV27|once|TRBJ2-3|-
CASRQIVASTDTQYF
TGTGCCAGCAGGCAGATCGTCGCTAGCACAGATACGCAGTATTTT
>TRBV19|-|TRBJ2-7|TRBD1
CASSTSGQGSHEQYF
TGTGCCAGTAGTACTTCCGGACAGGGTTCCCACGAGCAGTACTTC
>TRBV29-1|-|TRBJ2-7|-
CSVEVGRETYEQYF
TGCAGCGTTGAAGTGGGCAGGGAGACCTACGAGCAGTACTTC
>TRBV5-1|-|TRBJ2-7|-
CASSLSDEQYF
TGCGCCAGCAGCTTGTCGGACGAGCAGTACTTC
>TRBV6-6|-|TRBJ1-5|-
CASSKDQPQHF
TGTGCCAGCAGTAAAGATCAGCCCCAGCATTTT
>TRBV2|-|TRBJ2-1|TRBD2
CASRSGLGNNEQFF
TGTGCCAGTCGGTCGGGACTAGGGAACAATGAGCAGTTCTTC
>TRBV5-1|-|TRBJ1-4|-
CASSLTATRATNEKLFF
TGCGCCAGCAGCTTGACGGCGACTAGAGCAACTAATGAAAAACTGTTTTTT
>TRBV27|-|TRBJ2-6|TRBD2
CASTELAGTSGANVLTF
TGTGCCAGCACTGAACTAGCGGGCACCTCTGGGGCCAACGTCCTGACTTTC
>TRBV6-5|-|TRBJ2-7|TRBD1
CASSEQGPYEQYF
TGTGCCAGCAGTGAACAGGGGCCCTACGAGCAGTACTTC
>TRBV4-1|-|TRBJ1-2|-
CASSLRTPRSDGYTF
TGCGCCAGCAGCCTAAGGACCCCGAGGTCGGATGGCTACACCTTC
>TRBV11-2|-|TRBJ1-3|-
CASRPPGTGNTIYF
TGTGCCAGCAGACCACCCGGGACAGGAAACACCATATATTTT
>TRBV7-9|-|TRBJ2-3|TRBD2
CASSRDGLAGGGTDTQYF
TGTGCCAGCAGCCGAGACGGGCTAGCGGGAGGTGGCACAGATACGCAGTATTTT
>TRBV27|-|TRBJ2-1|-
CASSLSTRHEQFF
TGTGCCAGCAGTTTATCGACCCGGCATGAGCAGTTCTTC
>TRBV14|once|TRBJ2-1|-
CASNPRYTGHNEQFF
TGTGCCAGCAACCCCCGGTACACAGGCCACAATGAGCAGTTCTTC
>TRBV18|-|TRBJ2-1|-
CASSPPGSISYNEQFF
TGTGCCAGCTCACCACCGGGATCCATCTCCTACAATGAGCAGTTCTTC
>TRBV27|-|TRBJ2-7|-
CASSGDGEQYF
TGTGCCAGCAGTGGGGACGGCGAGCAGTACTTC
>TRBV7-2|once|TRBJ2-2|-
CASTPFSTGELFF
TGTGCCAGCACCCCCTTTAGCACCGGGGAGCTGTTTTTT
>TRBV7-6|-|TRBJ2-3|-
CASSYLGSTDTQYF
TGTGCCAGCAGCTACTTAGGGTCCACAGATACGCAGTATTTT
>TRBV9|-|TRBJ2-7|-
CASSVASTRYEQYF
TGTGCCAGCAGCGTAGCCAGCACGAGGTACGAGCAGTACTTC
>TRBV7-2|-|TRBJ1-5|-
CASSFDRLGDQPQHF
TGTGCCAGCAGTTTTGACAGGTTGGGGGATCAGCCCCAGCATTTT
>TRBV2|-|TRBJ2-2|-
CASILRTGELFF
TGTGCCAGCATCCTTCGGACCGGGGAGCTGTTTTTT
>TRBV6-5|-|TRBJ2-7|TRBD2
CASSLSLAGAYEQYF
TGTGCCAGCAGTCTCTCACTAGCGGGGGCATACGAGCAGTACTTC
>TRBV30|once|TRBJ2-2|-
CAWSTTGGELFF
TGTGCCTGGAGTACCACCGGCGGGGAGCTGTTTTTT
>TRBV7-9|-|TRBJ2-1|TRBD1
CASMQDRGLYNEQFF
TGTGCCAGCATGCAGGACAGGGGGCTCTACAATGAGCAGTTCTTC
>TRBV27|-|TRBJ2-7|-
CASSSLLFPSPVSYEQYF
TGTGCCAGCAGTTCCCTTTTATTTCCTAGCCCAGTTAGCTACGAGCAGTACTTC
>TRBV2|once|TRBJ2-7|-
CASKGGSYEQYF
TGTGCCAGCAAAGGTGGAAGCTACGAGCAGTACTTC